The clone carrying this T cell receptor (beta chain) was seen just once. Only in-frame clones appear in the TCRdb table, and some are missing; sequencing was by immunoSEQ multiplex PCR. The repertoire holds 90,000 to 150,000 clones, with around nine tenths as singletons. This specimen comes from a study of blood T cell repertoires in COVID-19. The overall study: Samples taken during acute and convalescent COVID-19 were collected in the United States, Italy and Spain.

CDR1 and CDR2 from the germline V gene are SNHLY and FYNNEI. CDR3 size: 15 residues. The ends lost 1 base at V and 4 bases at J; junction bases unmatched: 2. Sample: peripheral blood. This receptor was identified in a woman aged 50 to 60 with acute or convalescent COVID-19. The chain joins TRBV2 to TRBJ2-1; 9 bases line up with TRBD2. The CDR3 sequence is CASSEGLAGYNEQFF. CDR3 sequence (DNA): TGTGCCAGCAGTGAAGGGCTAGCGGGATACAATGAGCAGTTCTTC.